The 12 T cell receptor beta chains in this list originate from one sample, sequenced in a study of cytomegalovirus exposure and HLA in healthy donors. Assay: immunoSEQ multiplex PCR; the TCRdb copy retains only in-frame clones and omits some. Of 71,000 or so clones listed, 85% to 95% are singletons. The specimen sequenced was PBMCs. These receptors all come from a young man in good health and CMV-seropositive.

V usage is TRBV2 and J usage is TRBJ2-2; 7 bases fit TRBD2. V dropped 5 bases and J dropped 4; count of bases not matched to a gene: 7. CDR1 and CDR2 from the germline V gene are SNHLY and FYNNEI. CDR3 length: 15 residues. This CDR3 is CASSQPGLTTGELFF. The CDR3 DNA reads as TGTGCCAGCAGTCAACCGGGACTAACCACCGGGGAGCTGTTTTTT. The variable domain in full, completed from reference TRBV2 and TRBJ2-2, reads EPEVTQTPSHQVTQMGQEVILRCVPISNHLYFYWYRQILGQKVEFLVSFYNNEISEKSEIFDDQFSVERPDGSNFTLKIRSTKLEDSAMYFCASSQPGLTTGELFFGEGSRLTVL.

The V and J genes are TRBV19 and TRBJ1-4, with TRBD1 identical over 10 bases. The CDR3 runs 15 residues. Germline assignment: CDR1 LNHDA and CDR2 SQIVND (reference sequence). V was clipped by 5 bases and J by 6 bases; unmatched bases: 6. CDR3: CASSSPGTGDEKLFF. CDR3 in DNA: TGTGCCAGTAGTTCACCCGGGACAGGGGATGAAAAACTGTTTTTT.

In its sample, this clone was seen once. The J gene is TRBJ2-5, the V gene TRBV9, with 10 bases aligning to TRBD2. Looked up from germline, CDR1 is SGDLS and CDR2 is YYNGEE. The CDR3 loop spans 17 amino acids. The V and J ends lost 6 bases and 5 bases, in that order; junction bases with no gene match: 16. CDR3 coding DNA: TGTGCCAGCAACTCGGGTAGCGGGAGGTTTTGGGGGGAGACCCAGTACTTC. It translates to CASNSGSGRFWGETQYF. Filled out from reference TRBV9 and TRBJ2-5, the complete variable domain reads DSGVTQTPKHLITATGQRVTLRCSPRSGDLSVYWYQQSLDQGLQFLIQYYNGEERAKGNILERFSAQQFPDLHSELNLSSLELGDSALYFCASNSGSGRFWGETQYFGPGTRLLVL.

The chain combines TRBV29-1 with TRBJ1-2, with unresolved D. CDR3 length: 15 residues. With 0 bases removed from V and 6 bases from J, the gap between germline ends came to 17 bases. Per germline, CDR1 SQVTM and CDR2 ANQGSEA. CDR3 DNA: TGCAGCGTTGAAGAACGGTCGCTTCAACGAGATGGCTACACCTTC. This encodes CSVEERSLQRDGYTF.

The J gene is TRBJ2-3, the V gene TRBV19; perhaps TRBD1 as D (7 bases). CDR1 is LNHDA, CDR2 SQIVND, per germline (reference sequence). V lost 7 bases to trimming and J lost 6 bases, with 17 bases between them. The CDR3 contains 14 residues. The CDR3 DNA is TGTGCCAGTACGACAGGGCCCGCGGGGGATACGCAGTATTTT. Amino acids: CASTTGPAGDTQYF.

V and J are TRBV28 and TRBJ2-7, with TRBD2 identical over 10 bases. The CDR3 length is 14 residues. From germline, CDR1 is MDHEN and CDR2 SYDVKM. Unmatched junction bases numbered 4, after V lost 5 bases and J lost 3 bases. The CDR3 region is CASSPAGGHYEQYF. Here the CDR3 DNA reads TGTGCCAGCAGTCCAGCGGGAGGGCACTACGAGCAGTACTTC.

The chain recombines TRBV29-1 with TRBJ1-2; possible D gene TRBD1, 5 bases. V shed 6 bases and J shed 0 bases, with 17 bases lying between them. The CDR3 totals 15 residues. CDR1 is SQVTM, CDR2 ANQGSEA, per germline. The CDR3 DNA reads TGCAGCGTGGAGACGGGACTAGCAGCTAACTATGGCTACACCTTC. Translated, it gives CSVETGLAANYGYTF.

The V gene is TRBV11-3, the J gene TRBJ1-1; D not resolved. Germline V gene sequence: CDR1 SGHNT, CDR2 YENEEA. The CDR3 sequence is 12 residues long. V lost 3 bases and J 4 bases, leaving 6 bases between the germline ends. This CDR3 is CASSFRGTEAFF. The CDR3, as DNA: TGTGCCAGCAGCTTCCGGGGCACTGAAGCTTTCTTT.

V and J are TRBV20-1 and TRBJ2-7; possible D gene TRBD1, 5 bases. The germline CDR1 and CDR2 sequences are DFQATT and SNEGSKA (reference sequence). The CDR3 totals 10 residues. V lost 5 bases to trimming and J lost 9 bases, with 11 bases between them. CDR3 in amino acids: CSADTTGQYF. The DNA of the CDR3 is TGCAGTGCTGATACTACAGGGCAGTACTTC.

This chain uses TRBV30 with TRBJ2-1, with 9 bases aligning to TRBD1. V was clipped by 3 bases and J by 12 bases; unmatched bases: 15. Germline loops: CDR1 GTSNPN, CDR2 SVGIG (reference sequence). The CDR3 has 15 residues. For the CDR3, the DNA is TGTGCCTGGAGGGTCCGACACCTACCGGGACAGGGGCAGTTCTTC. Protein sequence: CAWRVRHLPGQGQFF.

This CDR3 reads CASSPRTAHSSSYEQYF. CDR3 nucleotides: TGTGCCAGTAGTCCCCGGACAGCACATTCGAGCTCCTACGAGCAGTACTTC. The chain uses TRBV19 and TRBJ2-7; D may be TRBD1 (6 bases). The V gene's germline CDR1 is LNHDA and CDR2 SQIVND (reference sequence). The CDR3 sequence is 17 residues long. With 5 bases removed from V and 0 bases from J, the gap between germline ends came to 20 bases.

This rearrangement joins TRBV7-9 to TRBJ1-4; 7 nucleotides line up with TRBD1. The CDR3 is made up of 15 amino acids. The junction had 13 bases not matched to a gene; V was cut back by 5 bases and J by 10 bases. Germline assignment: CDR1 SEHNR and CDR2 FQNEAQ (reference sequence). The CDR3 is CASSSRQGVFRKLFF. Here the CDR3 DNA reads TGTGCCAGCAGCAGCCGACAGGGCGTGTTTAGAAAACTGTTTTTT.